The rows below give T cell receptor beta chains drawn from one sample of a study of shared clonotypes between healthy human individuals. Clones were read by immunoSEQ multiplex PCR, and TCRdb kept only the in-frame ones, dropping some. The sample lists roughly 300,000 clones; roughly 91% were seen once. Sequencing input: memory CD8+ T cells sorted from blood. These receptor sequences come from a man younger than 35 in good health. CDR3s include the opening cysteine and the closing phenylalanine or tryptophan. The D gene is left open where the match is weak. Only part of the rows carry a size: once, few, many, or a class if the clone is expanded.

clone size,D gene,J gene,V gene,CDR3 protein,CDR3 DNA
NA,NA,TRBJ2-2,TRBV27,CASSFTQNGELFF,TGTGCCAGCAGTTTCACCCAGAACGGGGAGCTGTTTTTT
few,NA,TRBJ2-3,TRBV7-9,CASSSPTENTDTQYF,TGTGCCAGCAGCTCACCCACAGAGAACACAGATACGCAGTATTTT
NA,NA,TRBJ2-5,TRBV6-5,CATSRTVSQETQYF,TGTGCCACCAGCAGGACGGTCTCCCAAGAGACCCAGTACTTC
once,NA,TRBJ2-1,TRBV27,CASSFLSVEYNEQFF,TGTGCCAGCAGTTTTCTCAGCGTCGAATACAATGAGCAGTTCTTC
NA,TRBD1,TRBJ2-3,TRBV30,CAWTGGPDTQYF,TGTGCCTGGACAGGGGGCCCAGATACGCAGTATTTT
NA,TRBD1,TRBJ2-7,TRBV10-3,CATPRPRDRVYYEQYF,TGTGCCACCCCCCGGCCCCGGGACAGGGTGTACTACGAGCAGTACTTC
NA,NA,TRBJ1-2,TRBV6-6,CASSSQRREPYGYTF,TGTGCCAGCAGTTCCCAGAGGAGGGAACCGTATGGCTACACCTTC
NA,NA,TRBJ2-3,TRBV21-1,CAMRTHDTDTQYF,TGTGCCATGAGGACTCATGACACAGATACGCAGTATTTT
NA,NA,TRBJ1-1,TRBV27,CASSLVGGPMNTEAFF,TGTGCCAGCAGTTTAGTGGGGGGCCCCATGAACACTGAAGCTTTCTTT
NA,TRBD2,TRBJ2-3,TRBV19,CASSTRTSGDTDTQYF,TGTGCCAGTAGTACCAGGACTAGCGGAGACACAGATACGCAGTATTTT
NA,NA,TRBJ1-6,TRBV6-1,CASSDWTDSPLHF,TGTGCCAGCAGTGATTGGACAGATTCACCCCTCCACTTT
few,TRBD2,TRBJ2-1,TRBV13,CASSSGLAWDEQFF,TGTGCCAGCAGCTCCGGACTAGCGTGGGATGAGCAGTTCTTC
many,NA,TRBJ1-5,TRBV6-1,CASSESQGPWPQHF,TGTGCCAGCAGTGAAAGTCAGGGTCCTTGGCCCCAGCATTTT
NA,NA,TRBJ2-3,TRBV2,CASKYHTACSDTQYF,TGTGCCAGCAAATACCACACAGCGTGCTCAGATACGCAGTATTTT
NA,TRBD2,TRBJ2-7,TRBV7-6,CASSLEPSGGAGYEQYF,TGTGCCAGCAGCTTAGAACCTAGCGGGGGGGCCGGGTACGAGCAGTACTTC
NA,TRBD2,TRBJ2-1,TRBV6-5,CASSSGLAGVEEQFF,TGTGCCAGCAGTTCCGGACTAGCGGGAGTGGAGGAGCAGTTCTTC
NA,TRBD1,TRBJ1-2,TRBV27,CASSRWTGGLSGYTF,TGTGCCAGCAGTCGTTGGACAGGGGGGTTAAGCGGCTACACCTTC
NA,NA,TRBJ2-7,TRBV27,CASKQGGLGIHEQYF,TGTGCCAGCAAGCAAGGGGGTCTTGGTATCCACGAGCAGTACTTC
NA,TRBD2,TRBJ2-7,TRBV5-6,CASSSMGTSILGDSYEQYF,TGTGCCAGCAGCAGTATGGGGACTAGTATTTTGGGGGACTCCTACGAGCAGTACTTC
NA,NA,TRBJ1-1,TRBV10-2,CASGDGEAFF,TGCGCATCAGGGGATGGTGAAGCTTTCTTT
NA,NA,TRBJ2-5,TRBV11-3,CASSLDSRETQYF,TGTGCCAGCAGCTTAGATTCCCGGGAGACCCAGTACTTC
NA,NA,TRBJ2-4,TRBV10-1,CASSWKGDGKFLAKNIQYF,TGCGCCAGCTCTTGGAAGGGGGACGGGAAATTTTTAGCCAAAAACATTCAGTACTTC
NA,NA,TRBJ2-7,TRBV28,CASSLGIEQYF,TGTGCCAGCAGTTTAGGGATCGAGCAGTACTTC
NA,NA,TRBJ2-6,TRBV6-5,CASSLVGTAGANVLTF,TGTGCCAGCAGTTTAGTAGGGACGGCTGGGGCCAACGTCCTGACTTTC
NA,TRBD2,TRBJ2-1,TRBV13,CASSFLGLANTYNEQFF,TGTGCCAGCAGCTTCCTTGGACTAGCGAATACTTACAATGAGCAGTTCTTC
NA,NA,TRBJ1-5,TRBV15,CATSIEGREGQPQHF,TGTGCCACCAGCATAGAAGGCAGGGAAGGTCAGCCCCAGCATTTT
NA,NA,TRBJ2-1,TRBV5-4,CASSPRGEERNEQFF,TGTGCCAGCAGCCCCCGTGGTGAGGAACGCAATGAGCAGTTCTTC
NA,NA,TRBJ2-7,TRBV27,CASSVGGGGYEQYF,TGTGCCAGCAGTGTCGGAGGGGGCGGGTACGAGCAGTACTTC
NA,NA,TRBJ2-3,TRBV6-5,CASSYSLASTDTQYF,TGTGCCAGCAGTTACTCTTTAGCGAGTACAGATACGCAGTATTTT
NA,TRBD2,TRBJ2-7,TRBV6-1,CASSGWEGYEQYF,TGTGCCAGCAGCGGATGGGAGGGCTACGAGCAGTACTTC
NA,NA,TRBJ2-7,TRBV4-1,CASSQLNRLGEQYF,TGCGCCAGCAGCCAGTTAAACAGGTTAGGGGAGCAGTACTTC
NA,NA,TRBJ2-7,TRBV2,CATMGFKLEQYF,TGTGCCACCATGGGATTTAAACTCGAGCAGTACTTC
NA,NA,TRBJ2-7,TRBV5-6,CASSLIAQKRAYEQYF,TGTGCCAGCAGCTTGATAGCCCAGAAGAGGGCCTACGAGCAGTACTTC
NA,TRBD1,TRBJ1-6,TRBV5-3,CARSLGTGAFHNPSPLHF,TGTGCCAGAAGCTTGGGGACAGGGGCCTTCCATAATCCTTCACCCCTCCACTTT
NA,NA,TRBJ2-7,TRBV5-1,CASSEPGTSYSYEQYF,TGCGCCAGCAGCGAGCCGGGGACTTCGTACTCCTACGAGCAGTACTTC
NA,NA,TRBJ2-7,TRBV4-3,CASSQESDGYEQYF,TGCGCCAGCAGCCAAGAATCGGACGGGTACGAGCAGTACTTC
NA,NA,TRBJ2-1,TRBV6-5,CASSYSTGLEAYEQFF,TGTGCCAGCAGTTACTCGACAGGACTAGAAGCGTATGAGCAGTTCTTC
NA,TRBD1,TRBJ2-7,TRBV7-8,CASSHPGQGMYEQYF,TGTGCCAGCAGCCACCCTGGACAGGGGATGTACGAGCAGTACTTC
NA,NA,TRBJ1-1,TRBV19,CASSTDGWEAFF,TGTGCCAGTAGTACCGACGGGTGGGAAGCTTTCTTT
NA,TRBD2,TRBJ2-3,TRBV7-3,CASSLLAGGSTDTQYF,TGTGCCAGCAGCTTACTGGCGGGGGGTTCCACAGATACGCAGTATTTT
NA,NA,TRBJ2-2,TRBV6-1,CASSEVSETGELFF,TGTGCCAGCAGTGAAGTCAGTGAGACCGGGGAGCTGTTTTTT